This T cell receptor (beta chain) was sequenced during a study of T cell responses to AZD1222 COVID-19 vaccine. Assay used: immunoSEQ multiplex PCR; TCRdb lists only in-frame clones, some missing. The sample has some 110,000 clones; about nine tenths are singletons. This CDR3 spans 17 amino acids. CDR1 SGHDN and CDR2 FVKESK come from the germline V gene. Unmatched junction bases numbered 13, after V lost 4 bases and J lost 4 bases. The rearrangement joins TRBV14 to TRBJ1-1; 9 nucleotides align to TRBD1. The TCR comes from an adult in good health. The sample consisted of peripheral blood, taken on day 0 of AZD1222 vaccination. CDR3 residues: CASSRLLQGQGLTEAFF. DNA for the CDR3: TGTGCCAGCAGCCGCCTTTTACAGGGACAGGGTCTCACTGAAGCTTTCTTT.